This T cell receptor (beta chain) was captured in a study of CD8 T cells in Susac syndrome. This clonotype came up once. Reverse transcription of about 0.5 to 1 ug RNA was carried out with random hexamers. TCRdb reanalysed the immunoSEQ multiplex PCR reads using MiXCR and keeps one entry per CDR3 protein. The sample has more than 200,000 distinct CDR3 sequences, about 94% seen once. The clonotype originates from a human donor with multiple sclerosis. What was sequenced was CD8+ T cells from PBMCs.

DNA for the CDR3: TGTGCCAGCAGTGGTACAGCCTCAGATACGCAGTATTTT. Protein: CASSGTASDTQYF. This chain joins TRBV2 and TRBJ2-3, with D hard to call. Germline assignment: CDR1 SNHLY and CDR2 FYNNEI. The CDR3 loop spans 13 amino acids. Between the trimmed V and J ends, which lost 4 bases and 4 bases, there was a span of 9 bases.